The rows below give T cell receptor beta chains drawn from one sample of a study of identical twins. Each CDR3 protein is one row after TCRdb ran MiXCR on the 5' RACE reads. The data show around 650,000 distinct CDR3 sequences, with roughly 7.2% seen just once and 1.6% held by the top ten. These same records also appear under a second study, on yellow fever vaccine responses in identical twins.

The sequenced sample consisted of PBMCs. The receptors shown here come from a woman between 18 and 30 years old in good health. Both conserved end residues are part of each CDR3. A D gene is named only where the DNA matches it firmly.

j_call d_call v_call cdr3_aa
TRBJ1-3 NA TRBV10-3 CATQGGAGTIYF
TRBJ2-2 NA TRBV2 CASSKEFSGELFF
TRBJ2-1 NA TRBV5-1 CASSLVGGLSYNEQFF
TRBJ2-1 TRBD2 TRBV28 CASSTWTSGGAFSYNEQFF
TRBJ2-5 TRBD1 TRBV7-7 CASSKTGQSGTQYF
TRBJ1-2 NA TRBV12-3/TRBV12-4 CASRPETNYGYTF
TRBJ2-2 TRBD2 TRBV3-1 CASSQGGGAPGELFF
TRBJ2-1 TRBD2 TRBV24-1 CATETSGANNEQFF
TRBJ1-5 NA TRBV6-5 CASSYSNGRNQPQHF
TRBJ1-5 TRBD1 TRBV6-1 CATAAQGDQPQHF
TRBJ1-2 NA TRBV5-1 CASSTAGPGYTF
TRBJ2-1 TRBD2 TRBV3-1 CASSQVLAEAGNEQFF
TRBJ1-1 NA TRBV2 CASSEEHSNTEAFF
TRBJ2-1 TRBD2 TRBV6-4 CASSPRPLQREGPLFSYNEQFF
TRBJ2-7 TRBD1 TRBV2 CASSDQGQEYEQYF
TRBJ2-7 NA TRBV28 CASSLNPNVGVYEQYF
TRBJ2-3 NA TRBV10-3 CATRLEYTDTQYF
TRBJ1-5 NA TRBV4-1 CASSQDSDSNQPQHF
TRBJ2-7 NA TRBV7-2 CASSLNYEQYF
TRBJ2-5 NA TRBV12-3/TRBV12-4 CASSAQGGGETQYF
TRBJ2-1 NA TRBV15 CATSVQGASKAGNEQFF
TRBJ1-1 TRBD1 TRBV28 CASSTGGNEAFF
TRBJ1-5 TRBD1 TRBV5-1 CASSSNFNRDRDNQPQHF
TRBJ1-6 NA TRBV20-1 CSARDSDLGNSPLHF
TRBJ1-1 NA TRBV29-1 CSVGVGSRAGSTTEAFF
TRBJ2-5 TRBD2 TRBV7-2 CASSPIETSGKETQYF
TRBJ2-1 NA TRBV6-2/TRBV6-3 CASSYPTAKNYDEQFF
TRBJ2-5 NA TRBV12-3/TRBV12-4 CASSFQAFRGETQYF
TRBJ1-5 NA TRBV7-4 CASSLLEGKSNQPQHF
TRBJ1-2 TRBD1 TRBV12-3/TRBV12-4 CASSLGTGNYGYTF
TRBJ2-5 NA TRBV9 CASSVDLAHQETQYF
TRBJ1-2 NA TRBV12-3/TRBV12-4 CASSLVGGVTYGYTF
TRBJ1-2 NA TRBV5-6 CASSLAASEPNGYTF
TRBJ1-6 NA TRBV5-1 CASSLEQGLTSSYNSPLHF
TRBJ1-1 NA TRBV6-1 CASRQQGYGTEAFF
TRBJ2-5 NA TRBV5-1 CASSLTGISGETQYF
TRBJ2-1 NA TRBV5-1 CASSLGGEIPYNEQFF
TRBJ2-5 TRBD2 TRBV5-1 CASSLAGGLKETQYF
TRBJ2-3 TRBD1 TRBV12-3/TRBV12-4 CASTIRRGLRDTQYF
TRBJ2-5 TRBD1 TRBV3-1 CASSQSGTGGAGGETQYF
TRBJ2-1 NA TRBV12-3/TRBV12-4 CASSTLGGGPYNEQFF